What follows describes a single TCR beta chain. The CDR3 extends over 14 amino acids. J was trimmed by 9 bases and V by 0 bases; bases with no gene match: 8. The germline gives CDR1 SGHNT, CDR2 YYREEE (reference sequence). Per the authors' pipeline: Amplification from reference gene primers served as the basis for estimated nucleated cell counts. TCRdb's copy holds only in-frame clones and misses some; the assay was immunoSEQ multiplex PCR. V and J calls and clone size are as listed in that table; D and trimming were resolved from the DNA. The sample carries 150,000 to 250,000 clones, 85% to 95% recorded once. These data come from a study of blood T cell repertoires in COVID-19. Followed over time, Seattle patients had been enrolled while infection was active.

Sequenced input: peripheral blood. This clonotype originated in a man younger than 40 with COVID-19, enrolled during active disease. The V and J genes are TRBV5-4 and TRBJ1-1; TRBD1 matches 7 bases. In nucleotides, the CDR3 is TGTGCCAGCAGCTTGGATGGAGGGGGCGAAAAAGCTTTCTTT. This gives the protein CASSLDGGGEKAFF.